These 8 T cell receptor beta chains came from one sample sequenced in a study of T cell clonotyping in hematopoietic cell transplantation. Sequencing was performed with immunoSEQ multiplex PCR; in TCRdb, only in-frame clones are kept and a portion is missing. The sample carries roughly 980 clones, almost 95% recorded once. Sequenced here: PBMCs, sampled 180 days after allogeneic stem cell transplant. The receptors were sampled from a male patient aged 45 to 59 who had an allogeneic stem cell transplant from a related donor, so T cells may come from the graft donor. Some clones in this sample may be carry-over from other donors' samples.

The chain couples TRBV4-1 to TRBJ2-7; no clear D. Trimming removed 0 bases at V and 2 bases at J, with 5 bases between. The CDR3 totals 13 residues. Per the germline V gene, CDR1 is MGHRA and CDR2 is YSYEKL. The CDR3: CASSQEGTYEQYF. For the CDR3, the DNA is TGCGCCAGCAGCCAAGAGGGGACCTACGAGCAGTACTTC.

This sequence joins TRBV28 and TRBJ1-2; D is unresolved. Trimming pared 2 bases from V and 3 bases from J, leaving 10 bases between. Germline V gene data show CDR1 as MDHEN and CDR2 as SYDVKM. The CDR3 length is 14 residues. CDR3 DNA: TGTGCCAGCAGTTTACGGGGAATGGACTATGGCTACACCTTC. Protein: CASSLRGMDYGYTF.

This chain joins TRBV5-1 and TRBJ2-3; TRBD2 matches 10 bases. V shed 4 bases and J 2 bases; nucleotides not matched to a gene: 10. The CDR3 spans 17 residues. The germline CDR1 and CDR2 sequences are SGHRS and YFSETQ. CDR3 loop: CASSPPLAGVNTDTQYF. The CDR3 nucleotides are TGCGCCAGCAGCCCCCCCCTAGCGGGAGTAAACACAGATACGCAGTATTTT.

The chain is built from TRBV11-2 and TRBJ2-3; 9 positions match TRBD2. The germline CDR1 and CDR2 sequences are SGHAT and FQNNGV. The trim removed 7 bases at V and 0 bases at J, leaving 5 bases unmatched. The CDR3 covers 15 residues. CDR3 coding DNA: TGTGCCAGCACCACTAGCGGGCCTAGCACAGATACGCAGTATTTT. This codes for CASTTSGPSTDTQYF.

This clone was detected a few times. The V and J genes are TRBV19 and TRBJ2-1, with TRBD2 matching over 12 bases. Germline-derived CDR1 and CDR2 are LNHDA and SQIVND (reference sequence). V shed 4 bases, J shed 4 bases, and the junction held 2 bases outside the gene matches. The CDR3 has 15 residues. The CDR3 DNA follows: TGTGCCAGTAGTAAGACTAGCGGGGGTTACAATGAGCAGTTCTTC. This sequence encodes CASSKTSGGYNEQFF.

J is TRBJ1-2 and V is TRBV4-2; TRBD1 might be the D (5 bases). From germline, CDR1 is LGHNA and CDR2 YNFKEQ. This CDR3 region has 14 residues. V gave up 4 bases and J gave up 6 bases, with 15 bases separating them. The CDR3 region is CASSPPRAGHGYTF. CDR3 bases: TGTGCCAGCAGCCCCCCCCGGGCAGGGCATGGCTACACCTTC.

CDR3 coding DNA: TGTGCCAGCAGCCCGGACAATAACTATGGCTACACCTTC. It codes for CASSPDNNYGYTF. The J gene is TRBJ1-2, the V gene TRBV7-2; tentatively, D is TRBD1 (5 bases). V was cut by 5 bases and J by 1 base, with 8 bases left in between. Germline assignment: CDR1 SGHTA and CDR2 FQGNSA. This CDR3 has 13 amino acids.

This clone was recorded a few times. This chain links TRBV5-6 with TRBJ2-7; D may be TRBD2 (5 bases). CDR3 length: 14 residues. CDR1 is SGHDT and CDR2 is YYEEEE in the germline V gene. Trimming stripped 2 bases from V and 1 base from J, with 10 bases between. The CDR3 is CASSFLADSYEQYF. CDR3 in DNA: TGTGCCAGCAGCTTTCTAGCAGATTCCTACGAGCAGTACTTC.